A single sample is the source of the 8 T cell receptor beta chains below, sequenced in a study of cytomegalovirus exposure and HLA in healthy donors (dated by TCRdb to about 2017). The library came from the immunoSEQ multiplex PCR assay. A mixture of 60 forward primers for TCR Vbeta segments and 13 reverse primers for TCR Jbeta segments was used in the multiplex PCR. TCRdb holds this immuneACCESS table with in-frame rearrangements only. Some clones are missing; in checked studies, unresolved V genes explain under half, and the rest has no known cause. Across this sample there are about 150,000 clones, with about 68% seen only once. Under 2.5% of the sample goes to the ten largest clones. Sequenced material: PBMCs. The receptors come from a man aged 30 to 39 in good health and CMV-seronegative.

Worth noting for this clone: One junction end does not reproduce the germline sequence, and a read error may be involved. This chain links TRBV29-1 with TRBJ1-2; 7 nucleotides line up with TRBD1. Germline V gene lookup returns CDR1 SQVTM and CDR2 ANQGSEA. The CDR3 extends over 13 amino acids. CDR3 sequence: CSVAGTENYGYPF. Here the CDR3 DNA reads TGCAGCGTAGCCGGGACAGAGAACTATGGCTACCCCTTC.

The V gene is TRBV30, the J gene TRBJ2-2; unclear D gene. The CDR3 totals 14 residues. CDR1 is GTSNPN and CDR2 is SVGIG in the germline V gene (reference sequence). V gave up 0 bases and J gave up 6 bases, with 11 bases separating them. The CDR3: CAWSVLRGSGELFF. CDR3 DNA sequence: TGTGCCTGGAGTGTACTACGAGGATCCGGGGAGCTGTTTTTT. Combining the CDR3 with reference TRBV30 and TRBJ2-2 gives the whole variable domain SQTIHQWPATLVQPVGSPLSLECTVEGTSNPNLYWYRQAAGRGLQLLFYSVGIGQISSEVPQNLSASRPQDRQFILSSKKLLLSDSGFYLCAWSVLRGSGELFFGEGSRLTVL.

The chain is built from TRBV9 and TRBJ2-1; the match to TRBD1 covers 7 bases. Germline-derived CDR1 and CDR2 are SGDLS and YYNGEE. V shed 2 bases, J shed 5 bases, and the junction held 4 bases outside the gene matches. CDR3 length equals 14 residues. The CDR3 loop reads CASSVGQPHNEQFF. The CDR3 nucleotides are TGTGCCAGCAGCGTGGGACAGCCTCACAATGAGCAGTTCTTC.

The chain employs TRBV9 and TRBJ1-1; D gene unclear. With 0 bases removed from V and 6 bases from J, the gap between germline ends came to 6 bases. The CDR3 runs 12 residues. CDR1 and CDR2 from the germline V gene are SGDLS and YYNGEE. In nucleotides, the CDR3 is TGTGCCAGCAGCGTAGGAGGGTCTGAAGCTTTCTTT. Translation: CASSVGGSEAFF. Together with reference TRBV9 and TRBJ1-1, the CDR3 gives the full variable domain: DSGVTQTPKHLITATGQRVTLRCSPRSGDLSVYWYQQSLDQGLQFLIQYYNGEERAKGNILERFSAQQFPDLHSELNLSSLELGDSALYFCASSVGGSEAFFGQGTRLTVV.

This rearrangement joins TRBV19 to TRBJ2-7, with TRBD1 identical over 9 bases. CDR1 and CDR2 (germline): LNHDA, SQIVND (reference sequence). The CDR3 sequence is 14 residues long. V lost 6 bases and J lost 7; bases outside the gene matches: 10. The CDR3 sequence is CASRPGQGAGEQYF. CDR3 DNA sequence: TGTGCCAGTAGACCGGGACAGGGTGCTGGAGAGCAGTACTTC.

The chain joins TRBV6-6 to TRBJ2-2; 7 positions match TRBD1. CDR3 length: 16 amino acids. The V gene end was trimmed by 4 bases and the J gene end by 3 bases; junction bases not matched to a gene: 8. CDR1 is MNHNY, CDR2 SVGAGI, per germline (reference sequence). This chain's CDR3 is CASSFDRARDTGELFF. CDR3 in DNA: TGTGCCAGCAGTTTTGACAGGGCTCGGGACACCGGGGAGCTGTTTTTT.

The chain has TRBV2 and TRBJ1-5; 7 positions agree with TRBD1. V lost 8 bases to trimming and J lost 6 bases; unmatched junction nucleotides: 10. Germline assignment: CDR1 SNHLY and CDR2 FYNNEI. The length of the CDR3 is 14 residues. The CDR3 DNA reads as TGTGCCAGCCTTGACAGGGTAGGGGCTCAGCCCCAGCATTTT. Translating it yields CASLDRVGAQPQHF.

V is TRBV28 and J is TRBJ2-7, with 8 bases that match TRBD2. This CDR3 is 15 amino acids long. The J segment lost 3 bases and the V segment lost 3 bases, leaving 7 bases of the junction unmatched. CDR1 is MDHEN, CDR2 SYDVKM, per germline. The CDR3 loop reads CASSFRGGHRYEQYF. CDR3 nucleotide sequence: TGTGCCAGCAGTTTCCGGGGGGGTCACCGCTACGAGCAGTACTTC.